This TCR beta chain was recovered during a study of tumour-infiltrating T cells in Burkitt lymphoma. Study details: The Burkitt lymphoma cohort spanned all epidemiological subtypes. Repertoire clonality predicted overall and progression-free survival. Overall study findings and caveats: Several public clonotypes recurred in numerous Burkitt lymphoma patients.

Concerning this clone itself: Its antigen is unknown.

TCRdb's copy holds only in-frame clones and misses some; the assay was immunoSEQ multiplex PCR. The profile shows under 700 clones, about 94% of them singletons. The CDR3 is 14 amino acids. V lost 4 bases, J lost 8 bases, and 9 bases stayed unmatched. Per germline, CDR1 MDHEN and CDR2 SYDVKM. Sequenced: tumor tissue. The chain is built from TRBV28 and TRBJ1-2; 8 bases agree with TRBD1. The receptor was derived from a human donor with Burkitt lymphoma. The CDR3 is CASSSSLGTGGYTF. The CDR3 DNA follows: TGTGCCAGCAGTTCTAGCCTTGGGACAGGCGGCTACACCTTC.